This T cell receptor beta chain was profiled in a study of cytomegalovirus exposure and HLA in healthy donors. The CDR3 is 15 amino acids. V lost 6 bases and J lost 5; bases outside the gene matches: 5. Germline V lookup: CDR1 LNHDA, CDR2 SQIVND (reference sequence). The study, taken as a whole, reports: Later on, an analysis showed TCR association rates differing by HLA locus, with DRB1 the most and HLA-C the fewest.

Worth noting for this clone: Its specificity is not known.

With 60 Vbeta and 13 Jbeta primers, the PCR was carried out. Libraries were prepared by immunoSEQ multiplex PCR; TCRdb keeps only in-frame clonotypes and omits some of them. The repertoire holds some 96,000 clones, around four fifths seen once, with around 0.76% in the top ten. The chain uses TRBV19 and TRBJ2-3, with 13 bases that match TRBD2. Sequences were obtained from PBMCs. The clonotype was recovered from a woman aged 55-69 years in good health and CMV-seronegative. CDR3 coding DNA: TGTGCCAGTAGCCTACTAGCGGGGGGGGGAGATACGCAGTATTTT. Translation gives CASSLLAGGGDTQYF.